Listed here is a single T cell receptor (beta chain). The sample originates from a study of blood T cell repertoires in COVID-19. Study-wide context: Both acute and convalescent COVID-19 samples were obtained from the United States, Italy and Spain. PBMCs, B-cell-depleted T cells, or T cells were the source of the cDNA or gDNA that made up the material.

Profiling relied on immunoSEQ multiplex PCR, and the TCRdb table lists in-frame clones only, not all of them. The sample consists of approximately 150,000 clones, over 80% of them appearing once. This CDR3 spans 15 amino acids. Trimming at V came to 1 base and at J to 3 bases, leaving 6 bases not matched to a gene. Per the germline V gene, CDR1 is PRHDT and CDR2 is FYEKMQ (reference sequence). The sequence derives from a middle-aged man who had recovered from COVID-19. The rearrangement joins TRBV13 to TRBJ2-7; 7 nucleotides match TRBD1. Sequenced: peripheral blood. The CDR3 is CASSLVSQGIYEQYF. The CDR3 DNA reads as TGTGCCAGCAGCTTAGTTTCACAGGGGATCTACGAGCAGTACTTC.